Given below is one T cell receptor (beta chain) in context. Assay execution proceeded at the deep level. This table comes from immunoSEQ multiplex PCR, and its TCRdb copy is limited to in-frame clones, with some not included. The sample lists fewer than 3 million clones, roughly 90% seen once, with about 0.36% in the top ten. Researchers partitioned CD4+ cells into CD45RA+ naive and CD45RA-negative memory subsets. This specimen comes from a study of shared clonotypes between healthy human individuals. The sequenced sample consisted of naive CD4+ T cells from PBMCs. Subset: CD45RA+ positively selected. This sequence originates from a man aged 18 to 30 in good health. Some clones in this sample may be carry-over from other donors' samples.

The CDR3 sequence: CSVEGRAGHNEQFF. The CDR3 region has the DNA TGCAGCGTTGAGGGCCGGGCGGGACACAATGAGCAGTTCTTC. The chain has TRBV29-1 and TRBJ2-1; perhaps TRBD2 as D (6 bases). The CDR3 consists of 14 residues. The germline CDR1 and CDR2 sequences are SQVTM and ANQGSEA. V dropped 3 bases and J dropped 5 bases, with 14 bases sitting between them.